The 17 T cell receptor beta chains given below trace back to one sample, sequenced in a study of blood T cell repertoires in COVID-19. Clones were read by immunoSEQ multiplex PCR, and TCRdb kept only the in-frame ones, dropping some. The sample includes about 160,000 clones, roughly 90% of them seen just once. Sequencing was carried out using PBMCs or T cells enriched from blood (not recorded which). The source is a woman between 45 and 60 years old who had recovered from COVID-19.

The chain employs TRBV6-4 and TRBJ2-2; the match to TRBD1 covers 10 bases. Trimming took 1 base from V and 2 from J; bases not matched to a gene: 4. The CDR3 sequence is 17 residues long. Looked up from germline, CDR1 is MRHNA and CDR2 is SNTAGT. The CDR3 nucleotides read TGTGCCAGCAGTGACTTACCGACAGGGGGCAACACCGGGGAGCTGTTTTTT. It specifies CASSDLPTGGNTGELFF.

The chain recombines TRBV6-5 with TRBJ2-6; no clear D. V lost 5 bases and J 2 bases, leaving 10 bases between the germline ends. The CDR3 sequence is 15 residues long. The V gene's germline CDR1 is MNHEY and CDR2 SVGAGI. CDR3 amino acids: CASSLVAAGANVLTF. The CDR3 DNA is TGTGCCAGCAGTCTCGTGGCCGCTGGGGCCAACGTCCTGACTTTC.

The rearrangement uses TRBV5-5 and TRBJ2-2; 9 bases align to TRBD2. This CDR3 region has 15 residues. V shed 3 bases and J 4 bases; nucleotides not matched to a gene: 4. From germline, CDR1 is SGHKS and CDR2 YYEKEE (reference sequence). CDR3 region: CASSYTSGSTGELFF. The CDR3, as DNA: TGTGCCAGCAGCTATACTAGCGGGTCCACCGGGGAGCTGTTTTTT. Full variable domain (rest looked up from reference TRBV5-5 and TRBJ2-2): DAGVTQSPTHLIKTRGQQVTLRCSPISGHKSVSWYQQVLGQGPQFIFQYYEKEERGRGNFPDRFSARQFPNYSSELNVNALLLGDSALYLCASSYTSGSTGELFFGEGSRLTVL.

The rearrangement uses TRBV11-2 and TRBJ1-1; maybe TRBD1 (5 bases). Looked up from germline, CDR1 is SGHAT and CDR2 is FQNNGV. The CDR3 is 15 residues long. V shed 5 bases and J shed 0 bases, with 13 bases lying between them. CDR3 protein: CASSKDRVMNTEAFF. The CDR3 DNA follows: TGTGCCAGCAGCAAAGACAGAGTCATGAACACTGAAGCTTTCTTT.

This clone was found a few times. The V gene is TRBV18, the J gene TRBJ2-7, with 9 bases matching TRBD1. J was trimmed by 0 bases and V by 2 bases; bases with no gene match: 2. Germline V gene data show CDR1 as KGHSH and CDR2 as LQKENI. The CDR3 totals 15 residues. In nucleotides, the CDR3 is TGTGCCAGCTCACCAGGACAGGGGATCTCCTACGAGCAGTACTTC. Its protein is CASSPGQGISYEQYF.

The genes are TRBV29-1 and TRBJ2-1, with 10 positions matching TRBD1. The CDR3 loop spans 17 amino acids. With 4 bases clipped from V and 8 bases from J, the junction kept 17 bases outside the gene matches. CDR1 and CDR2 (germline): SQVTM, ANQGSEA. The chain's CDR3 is CSVVLQAGQGNLDEQFF. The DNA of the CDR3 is TGCAGCGTTGTCTTACAAGCGGGACAGGGGAATTTGGATGAGCAGTTCTTC.

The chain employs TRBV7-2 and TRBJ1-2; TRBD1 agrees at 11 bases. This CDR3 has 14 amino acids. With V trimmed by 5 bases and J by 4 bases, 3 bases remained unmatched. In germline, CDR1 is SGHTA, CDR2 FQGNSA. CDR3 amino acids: CASSAGTGGYGYTF. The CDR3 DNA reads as TGTGCCAGCAGCGCAGGGACAGGGGGCTATGGCTACACCTTC.

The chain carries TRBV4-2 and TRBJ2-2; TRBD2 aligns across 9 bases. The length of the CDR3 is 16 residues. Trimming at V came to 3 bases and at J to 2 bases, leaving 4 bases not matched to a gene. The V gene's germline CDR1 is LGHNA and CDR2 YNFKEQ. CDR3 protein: CASSHSGGRNTGELFF. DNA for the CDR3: TGTGCCAGCAGCCATAGCGGGGGCCGAAACACCGGGGAGCTGTTTTTT.

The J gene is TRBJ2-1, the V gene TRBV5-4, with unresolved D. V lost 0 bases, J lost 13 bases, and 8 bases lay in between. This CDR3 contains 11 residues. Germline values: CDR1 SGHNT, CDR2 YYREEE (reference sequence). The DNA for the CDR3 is TGTGCCAGCAGCTTGGCCGGGTCCCAGTTCTTC. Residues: CASSLAGSQFF. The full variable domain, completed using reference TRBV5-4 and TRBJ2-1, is ETGVTQSPTHLIKTRGQQVTLRCSSQSGHNTVSWYQQALGQGPQFIFQYYREEENGRGNFPPRFSGLQFPNYSSELNVNALELDDSALYLCASSLAGSQFFGPGTRLTVL.

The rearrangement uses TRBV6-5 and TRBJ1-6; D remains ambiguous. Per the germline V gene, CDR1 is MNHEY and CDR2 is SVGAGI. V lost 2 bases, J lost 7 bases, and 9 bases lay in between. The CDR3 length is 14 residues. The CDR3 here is CASSYRQANSPLHF. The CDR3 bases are TGTGCCAGCAGTTACCGGCAGGCGAATTCACCCCTCCACTTT.

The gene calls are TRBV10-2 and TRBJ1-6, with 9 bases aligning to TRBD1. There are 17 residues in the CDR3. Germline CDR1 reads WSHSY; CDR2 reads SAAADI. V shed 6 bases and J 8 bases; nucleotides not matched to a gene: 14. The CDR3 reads CASRGVDRDRAYSPLHF. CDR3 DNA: TGCGCCAGCAGGGGAGTGGACCGGGACAGGGCCTATTCACCCCTCCACTTT.

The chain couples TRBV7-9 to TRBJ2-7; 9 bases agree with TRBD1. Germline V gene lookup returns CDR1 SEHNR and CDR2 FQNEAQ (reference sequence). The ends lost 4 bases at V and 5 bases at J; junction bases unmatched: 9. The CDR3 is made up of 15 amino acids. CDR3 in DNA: TGTGCCAGCAGCTACCTTCTGGGACAGGGTGACGAGCAGTACTTC. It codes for CASSYLLGQGDEQYF.

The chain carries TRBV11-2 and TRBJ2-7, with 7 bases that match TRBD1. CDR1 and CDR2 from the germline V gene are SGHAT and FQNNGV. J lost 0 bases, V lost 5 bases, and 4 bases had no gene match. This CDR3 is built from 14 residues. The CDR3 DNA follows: TGTGCCAGCAGCCTCGGGACAGTCTCCTACGAGCAGTACTTC. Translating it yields CASSLGTVSYEQYF.

The CDR3 loop is CASSFYGVQGFTEAFF. The CDR3 DNA reads TGTGCCAGCAGTTTTTATGGGGTCCAGGGGTTCACTGAAGCTTTCTTT. The J gene is TRBJ1-1, the V gene TRBV27; tentatively, D is TRBD1 (6 bases). V lost 3 bases and J 4 bases, leaving 18 bases between the germline ends. The CDR3 loop spans 16 amino acids. Germline CDR1 and CDR2: MNHEY and SMNVEV (reference sequence).

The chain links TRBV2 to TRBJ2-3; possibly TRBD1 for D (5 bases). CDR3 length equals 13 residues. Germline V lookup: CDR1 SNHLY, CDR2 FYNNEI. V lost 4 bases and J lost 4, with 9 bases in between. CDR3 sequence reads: CASSAKGADTQYF. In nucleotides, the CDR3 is TGTGCCAGCAGTGCGAAAGGGGCAGATACGCAGTATTTT.

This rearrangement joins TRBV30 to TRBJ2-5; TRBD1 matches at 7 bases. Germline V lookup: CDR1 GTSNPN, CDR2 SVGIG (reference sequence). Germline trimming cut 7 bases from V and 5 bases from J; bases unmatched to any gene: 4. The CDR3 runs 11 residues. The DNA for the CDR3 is TGTGCCTCCCACAGGGGCGAGACCCAGTACTTC. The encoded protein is CASHRGETQYF.

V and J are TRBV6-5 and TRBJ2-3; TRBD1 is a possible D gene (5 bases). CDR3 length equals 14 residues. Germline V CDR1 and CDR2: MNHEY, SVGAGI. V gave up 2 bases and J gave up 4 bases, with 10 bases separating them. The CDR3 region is CASSYNGAADTQYF. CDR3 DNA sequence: TGTGCCAGCAGTTACAATGGGGCCGCAGATACGCAGTATTTT.